Below, one T cell receptor beta chain is given with its context. What it recognizes is unknown. This CDR3 comprises 15 residues. With V trimmed by 0 bases and J by 7 bases, 9 bases remained unmatched. Germline-derived CDR1 and CDR2 are SGHKS and YYEKEE (reference sequence). These data are taken from a study of somatic mutations in cytotoxic T cells in rheumatoid arthritis. Study details: Flow sorting of some V beta antibody-stained T cells reached nearly 100% purity, with V beta1+ cells also TCRB-sequenced.

Produced via immunoSEQ multiplex PCR; TCRdb's table is partial and in-frame only. The sample shows 18,000 or so clones, more than 60% of them seen only once. General study findings and limits: The CD8+ clonality of rheumatoid arthritis patients increased with age, whereas that of healthy controls did not. Rheumatoid arthritis patients and age-matched healthy controls showed no significant difference in CD8+ T-cell clonality. The top CD8+ clone topped 20% of CD8+ cells in about an eighth of the roughly 60 patients.

The origin of this receptor is a woman aged 60-75 years in good health. Source material: CD8+ T cells sorted from blood. J is TRBJ1-2 and V is TRBV5-5, with 7 bases lining up with TRBD1. Written as DNA, the CDR3 is TGTGCCAGCAGCTTGGGGGACAGCATCCCTTTTGGCTACACCTTC. This translates into CASSLGDSIPFGYTF.